These T cell receptor beta chains were read from a single sample in a study of identical twins. One entry per CDR3 protein results from TCRdb running MiXCR on the 5' RACE reads. The sample consists of under 800,000 distinct CDR3 sequences, less than 25% of them appearing once. This sample also appeared in a second study, on T cells expressing NK-cell markers.

Sequencing was carried out using PBMCs. Source of these receptors: a woman between 18 and 29 years old in good health. CDR3s include the opening cysteine and the closing phenylalanine or tryptophan. The D gene is left open where the match is weak. Clone size appears in some rows only: once, few, many, or a class for an expanded clone.

v_call: TRBV20-1
d_call: TRBD2
j_call: TRBJ2-7
clone_size: few
cdr3_length: 15
cdr3_nt: TGCAGTGCTAGGGCGGGGGGGTCTTTCTCCTACGAGCAGTACTTC
cdr3_aa: CSARAGGSFSYEQYF

v_call: TRBV11-3
d_call: NA
j_call: TRBJ2-2
clone_size: NA
cdr3_length: 14
cdr3_nt: TGTGCCAGCAGCTTACGGACGCAGACCGGGGAGCTGTTTTTT
cdr3_aa: CASSLRTQTGELFF

v_call: TRBV15
d_call: NA
j_call: TRBJ2-3
clone_size: few
cdr3_length: 11
cdr3_nt: TGTGCCACCAGCAGTGGGCGTACGCAGTATTTT
cdr3_aa: CATSSGRTQYF

v_call: TRBV12-3/TRBV12-4
d_call: TRBD1
j_call: TRBJ2-7
clone_size: few
cdr3_length: 14
cdr3_nt: TGTGCCAGCAGCGATACGACAGGGGCCGACGAGCAGTACTTC
cdr3_aa: CASSDTTGADEQYF

v_call: TRBV25-1
d_call: NA
j_call: TRBJ2-7
clone_size: NA
cdr3_length: 14
cdr3_nt: TGTGCCAGCAGTGAACCCCTCGCGGGCCGGGAGCAGTACTTC
cdr3_aa: CASSEPLAGREQYF

v_call: TRBV5-1
d_call: NA
j_call: TRBJ2-5
clone_size: many
cdr3_length: 13
cdr3_nt: TGCGCCAGCAGCTTGGCCGTAGAAGAGACCCAGTACTTC
cdr3_aa: CASSLAVEETQYF

v_call: TRBV29-1
d_call: NA
j_call: TRBJ1-2
clone_size: NA
cdr3_length: 14
cdr3_nt: TGCAGCGTTGAAAGCGGGGGAACCGTCTATGGCTACACCTTC
cdr3_aa: CSVESGGTVYGYTF

v_call: TRBV6-1
d_call: NA
j_call: TRBJ2-1
clone_size: NA
cdr3_length: 16
cdr3_nt: TGTGCCAGCAGTGAAGCTCGAGTCGCGACCTACAATGAGCAGTTCTTC
cdr3_aa: CASSEARVATYNEQFF

v_call: TRBV6-5
d_call: NA
j_call: TRBJ2-3
clone_size: NA
cdr3_length: 15
cdr3_nt: TGTGCCAGCAGTTACTCAGAGGGTTCGACAGATACGCAGTATTTT
cdr3_aa: CASSYSEGSTDTQYF

v_call: TRBV6-1
d_call: TRBD1
j_call: TRBJ2-7
clone_size: few
cdr3_length: 13
cdr3_nt: TGTGCCAGCACCTTCGGGACAGGGTACGAGCAGTACTTC
cdr3_aa: CASTFGTGYEQYF

v_call: TRBV29-1
d_call: TRBD1
j_call: TRBJ2-1
clone_size: few
cdr3_length: 14
cdr3_nt: TGCAGCGTTGACGGTACAGGGGGCTGGGATGAGCAGTTCTTC
cdr3_aa: CSVDGTGGWDEQFF

v_call: TRBV4-3
d_call: TRBD2
j_call: TRBJ2-7
clone_size: few
cdr3_length: 19
cdr3_nt: TGCGCCAGCAGCCAAGATTTAGGGGTACTAGCGGGTGCAACCTACGAGCAGTACTTC
cdr3_aa: CASSQDLGVLAGATYEQYF

v_call: TRBV20-1
d_call: NA
j_call: TRBJ2-3
clone_size: few
cdr3_length: 14
cdr3_nt: TGCAGTGCTCAAAGCACAGGGCGGCCAGATACGCAGTATTTT
cdr3_aa: CSAQSTGRPDTQYF

v_call: TRBV12-3/TRBV12-4
d_call: TRBD2
j_call: TRBJ2-7
clone_size: NA
cdr3_length: 16
cdr3_nt: TGTGCCAGCAGTTTAAGACTAGCGGGAGAGGGGTACGAGCAGTACTTC
cdr3_aa: CASSLRLAGEGYEQYF

v_call: TRBV20-1
d_call: NA
j_call: TRBJ2-1
clone_size: many
cdr3_length: 14
cdr3_nt: TGCAGTGCTATAGTTGGGGGGCGGTACAATGAGCAGTTCTTC
cdr3_aa: CSAIVGGRYNEQFF

v_call: TRBV15
d_call: NA
j_call: TRBJ2-1
clone_size: few
cdr3_length: 15
cdr3_nt: TGTGCCACCAGCAGAGATCATTCGGGGACCAATGAGCAGTTCTTC
cdr3_aa: CATSRDHSGTNEQFF

v_call: TRBV20-1
d_call: NA
j_call: TRBJ2-7
clone_size: many
cdr3_length: 14
cdr3_nt: TGCAGTGCTTTCCAGGTGCTTTTCTCGGACGAGCAGTACTTC
cdr3_aa: CSAFQVLFSDEQYF

v_call: TRBV7-2
d_call: NA
j_call: TRBJ1-5
clone_size: few
cdr3_length: 15
cdr3_nt: TGTGCCAGCAGCCAAGGAACAGGGTATAGGCAGCCCCAGCATTTT
cdr3_aa: CASSQGTGYRQPQHF

v_call: TRBV11-2
d_call: NA
j_call: TRBJ2-1
clone_size: NA
cdr3_length: 16
cdr3_nt: TGTGCCAGCAGCCGAGGGATGGGGAGACTGTGGAATGAGCAGTTCTTC
cdr3_aa: CASSRGMGRLWNEQFF

v_call: TRBV12-3/TRBV12-4
d_call: NA
j_call: TRBJ1-1
clone_size: NA
cdr3_length: 11
cdr3_nt: TGTGCCAGCCGGGACATTTCGGAAGCTTTCTTT
cdr3_aa: CASRDISEAFF

v_call: TRBV7-9
d_call: NA
j_call: TRBJ2-1
clone_size: NA
cdr3_length: 13
cdr3_nt: TGTGCCAGCAACGACCTGGGGGTCGATGAGCAGTTCTTC
cdr3_aa: CASNDLGVDEQFF

v_call: TRBV29-1
d_call: TRBD2
j_call: TRBJ2-5
clone_size: few
cdr3_length: 14
cdr3_nt: TGCAGCGCCGGGACTAGCGGTTCCCAAGAGACCCAGTACTTC
cdr3_aa: CSAGTSGSQETQYF

v_call: TRBV5-1
d_call: NA
j_call: TRBJ2-7
clone_size: NA
cdr3_length: 16
cdr3_nt: TGCGCCAGCAGCTTGAGCGGAAGCAGGGGCGGCCACGAGCAGTACTTC
cdr3_aa: CASSLSGSRGGHEQYF

v_call: TRBV20-1
d_call: NA
j_call: TRBJ2-4
clone_size: few
cdr3_length: 12
cdr3_nt: TGCAGTGCTAATATAGCCGGGAACATTCAGTACTTC
cdr3_aa: CSANIAGNIQYF

v_call: TRBV10-3
d_call: NA
j_call: TRBJ2-5
clone_size: NA
cdr3_length: 15
cdr3_nt: TGTGCCATCAGTGAGCCTTACCGATCGGAGGGGACCCAGTACTTC
cdr3_aa: CAISEPYRSEGTQYF

v_call: TRBV5-6
d_call: NA
j_call: TRBJ2-3
clone_size: few
cdr3_length: 14
cdr3_nt: TGTGCCAGCAGCCCCGGACCCGGAGCAGATACGCAGTATTTT
cdr3_aa: CASSPGPGADTQYF

v_call: TRBV29-1
d_call: TRBD1
j_call: TRBJ1-1
clone_size: NA
cdr3_length: 12
cdr3_nt: TGCAGCGTTGCCCAGGGGGTTACTGAAGCTTTCTTT
cdr3_aa: CSVAQGVTEAFF

v_call: TRBV7-2
d_call: TRBD1
j_call: TRBJ1-6
clone_size: NA
cdr3_length: 15
cdr3_nt: TGTGCCAGCAGCTCGAACGGACAGGCGTATTCACCCCTCCACTTT
cdr3_aa: CASSSNGQAYSPLHF

v_call: TRBV14
d_call: NA
j_call: TRBJ1-6
clone_size: NA
cdr3_length: 15
cdr3_nt: TGTGCCAGCAGCAAGACAGGAGCCTATAATTCACCCCTCCACTTT
cdr3_aa: CASSKTGAYNSPLHF

v_call: TRBV2
d_call: TRBD1
j_call: TRBJ1-2
clone_size: NA
cdr3_length: 15
cdr3_nt: TGTGCCAGCAGTGCTGAGGACAGGGGAAACTATGGCTACACCTTC
cdr3_aa: CASSAEDRGNYGYTF

v_call: TRBV5-4
d_call: TRBD2
j_call: TRBJ2-7
clone_size: many
cdr3_length: 15
cdr3_nt: TGTGCCAGCAGCTTGAGTGCTAGCGGAGCCTACGAGCAGTACTTC
cdr3_aa: CASSLSASGAYEQYF

v_call: TRBV3-1
d_call: NA
j_call: TRBJ2-5
clone_size: NA
cdr3_length: 12
cdr3_nt: TGTGCTAGCAGCCATGGAACGGAGACCCAGTACTTC
cdr3_aa: CASSHGTETQYF

v_call: TRBV20-1
d_call: NA
j_call: TRBJ2-2
clone_size: NA
cdr3_length: 14
cdr3_nt: TGCAGTGCTAGGGGGCCCGCGAGGGCCGGGGAGCTGTTTTTT
cdr3_aa: CSARGPARAGELFF